What follows are 28 T cell receptor beta chains derived from one specimen sequenced in a study of T cells after posttransplantation cyclophosphamide. Assay: immunoSEQ multiplex PCR; the TCRdb copy retains only in-frame clones and omits some. The table includes 500 to 650 clones, about 80% detected once. Material for sequencing was memory CD8+ T cells sorted from blood. The receptors originated from a middle-aged man in good health, CMV-negative, and a related stem cell transplant donor.

CDR3 protein: CASSDVASGRSDTQYF. The DNA for the CDR3 is TGTGCCAGCAGTGATGTGGCTAGCGGGAGGAGTGATACGCAGTATTTT. The chain recombines TRBV2 with TRBJ2-3, with TRBD2 identical over 11 bases. The J segment lost 6 bases and the V segment lost 3 bases, leaving 8 bases of the junction unmatched. The CDR3 contains 16 residues. Germline CDR1 SNHLY, CDR2 FYNNEI.

The CDR3 here is CASSYSGRHYEQYF. CDR3 in DNA: TGTGCCAGCAGTTACTCCGGGAGGCACTACGAGCAGTACTTC. This sequence joins TRBV6-5 and TRBJ2-7; TRBD2 aligns across 7 bases. CDR3 length: 14 residues. CDR1 MNHEY and CDR2 SVGAGI come from the germline V gene. V lost 0 bases to trimming and J lost 3 bases; unmatched junction nucleotides: 2.

J is TRBJ1-2 and V is TRBV28, with D possibly matching TRBD1 (5 bases). This CDR3 region has 14 residues. The V and J ends lost 2 bases and 1 base respectively, with 8 bases between them. Germline loops: CDR1 MDHEN, CDR2 SYDVKM. CDR3 loop: CASSLGQGNYGYTF. CDR3 sequence (DNA): TGTGCCAGCAGTTTAGGGCAGGGTAACTATGGCTACACCTTC.

This chain links TRBV9 with TRBJ2-1; TRBD2 agrees at 12 bases. The V gene end was trimmed by 4 bases and the J gene end by 10 bases; junction bases not matched to a gene: 9. CDR3 size: 15 residues. CDR1 SGDLS and CDR2 YYNGEE come from the germline V gene. The CDR3 is CASSPPSGRAGEQFF. For the CDR3, the DNA is TGTGCCAGCAGCCCGCCTAGCGGGAGGGCCGGGGAGCAGTTCTTC.

The V gene is TRBV7-3, the J gene TRBJ2-3; 7 positions agree with TRBD1. The V gene end was trimmed by 0 bases and the J gene end by 2 bases; junction bases not matched to a gene: 2. CDR1 and CDR2 (germline): SGHTA, FQGTGA. The CDR3 runs to 15 residues. The CDR3 is CASSLTTGITDTQYF. CDR3 DNA: TGTGCCAGCAGCTTAACGACAGGGATCACAGATACGCAGTATTTT.

This sequence joins TRBV6-1 and TRBJ1-5, with a tentative D call TRBD1 (5 bases). This CDR3 has 14 residues. Trimming shortened V by 10 bases and J by 1 base, and 14 bases separated the two germline ends. Germline V gives CDR1 MNHNS, CDR2 SASEGT. The CDR3 DNA reads as TGTGCCATTGAGGCGGGGGGGAGCAATCAGCCCCAGCATTTT. Translating it yields CAIEAGGSNQPQHF.

The CDR3 DNA is TGCGCCAGCAGCCAAGAACCAGGGTCTCGTCAGCCCCAGCATTTT. Amino acid sequence: CASSQEPGSRQPQHF. The chain uses TRBV4-1 and TRBJ1-5, with D possibly matching TRBD1 (5 bases). Looked up from germline, CDR1 is MGHRA and CDR2 is YSYEKL. The CDR3 sequence is 15 residues long. The germline V and J ends were trimmed by 0 bases and 6 bases, with 12 bases remaining between them.

The rearrangement uses TRBV5-6 and TRBJ2-7, with 13 bases aligning to TRBD2. The CDR3 covers 14 residues. Trimming removed 4 bases from V and 3 bases from J; junction bases left unmatched: 1. Germline CDR1 SGHDT, CDR2 YYEEEE. The CDR3 DNA is TGTGCCAGCAGCGGGACTAGCGGGAACTACGAGCAGTACTTC. Translated: CASSGTSGNYEQYF.

This clone was counted a few times. The gene calls are TRBV28 and TRBJ2-7, with D maybe TRBD1 (7 bases). Germline CDR1 reads MDHEN; CDR2 reads SYDVKM. The CDR3 extends over 16 amino acids. V lost 3 bases and J lost 7, with 22 bases in between. CDR3 amino acids: CASSFPGGPMGLEQYF. CDR3 coding DNA: TGTGCCAGCAGTTTTCCAGGGGGGCCGATGGGGCTGGAGCAGTACTTC. Filled out from reference TRBV28 and TRBJ2-7, the complete variable domain reads DVKVTQSSRYLVKRTGEKVFLECVQDMDHENMFWYRQDPGLGLRLIYFSYDVKMKEKGDIPEGYSVSREKKERFSLILESASTNQTSMYLCASSFPGGPMGLEQYFGPGTRLTVT.

The chain is built from TRBV27 and TRBJ1-1, with D unclear. This CDR3 comprises 14 residues. In germline, CDR1 is MNHEY, CDR2 SMNVEV (reference sequence). V was shortened by 2 bases and J by 1 base, with 8 bases between the two germline ends. The chain's CDR3 is CASSLGGGNTEAFF. The CDR3 coding sequence is TGTGCCAGCAGTTTAGGAGGAGGGAACACTGAAGCTTTCTTT.

The V gene is TRBV30, the J gene TRBJ1-5, with 7 bases aligning to TRBD1. The CDR3 spans 13 residues. The V segment lost 2 bases and the J segment 6 bases; nucleotides outside the gene matches: 4. Germline V lookup: CDR1 GTSNPN, CDR2 SVGIG (reference sequence). The CDR3 sequence: CAWSSQGGQPQHF. The DNA for the CDR3 is TGTGCCTGGAGTTCCCAGGGGGGTCAGCCCCAGCATTTT.

The chain links TRBV30 to TRBJ1-3; a weak D match, TRBD1 (6 bases). Trimming left V 0 bases short and J 4 bases short, with 13 bases between. This CDR3 region has 15 residues. Germline V gives CDR1 GTSNPN, CDR2 SVGIG (reference sequence). The CDR3 here is CAWSVWGGRGNTIYF. CDR3 nucleotide sequence: TGTGCCTGGAGTGTATGGGGGGGGCGCGGAAACACCATATATTTT.

The chain couples TRBV15 to TRBJ1-4, with 10 bases lining up with TRBD1. From germline, CDR1 is LNHNV and CDR2 YYDKDF (reference sequence). The CDR3 has 16 amino acids. J lost 7 bases, V lost 3 bases, and 8 bases had no gene match. CDR3 region: CATSRDRGGGPEKLFF. The CDR3 nucleotides read TGTGCCACCAGCAGGGACAGGGGGGGAGGCCCTGAAAAACTGTTTTTT.

The chain recombines TRBV6-1 with TRBJ2-6; D ambiguous. V lost 0 bases and J lost 3, with 6 bases in between. The CDR3 contains 15 residues. Looked up from germline, CDR1 is MNHNS and CDR2 is SASEGT. In nucleotides, the CDR3 is TGTGCCAGCAGTGAAGCGAGGAGTGGGGCCAACGTCCTGACTTTC. The encoded protein is CASSEARSGANVLTF.

The chain is built from TRBV7-8 and TRBJ2-1; 16 bases align to TRBD2. The germline V gene encodes CDR1 SGHVS and CDR2 FQNEAQ. V shed 5 bases and J 13 bases; nucleotides not matched to a gene: 5. The length of the CDR3 is 14 residues. CDR3 loop: CASSPGTSGREQFF. In DNA, the CDR3 is TGTGCCAGCAGCCCGGGGACTAGCGGGAGGGAACAGTTCTTC.

The chain recombines TRBV28 with TRBJ2-7; 8 bases agree with TRBD1. The CDR3 covers 14 residues. CDR1 and CDR2 from the germline V gene are MDHEN and SYDVKM. Trimming removed 5 bases from V and 6 bases from J; junction bases left unmatched: 9. DNA for the CDR3: TGTGCCAGCAGTCCCGGGACAGGAGCCCTCGAGCAGTACTTC. This codes for CASSPGTGALEQYF. The complete variable domain, with remaining parts taken from reference TRBV28 and TRBJ2-7, reads DVKVTQSSRYLVKRTGEKVFLECVQDMDHENMFWYRQDPGLGLRLIYFSYDVKMKEKGDIPEGYSVSREKKERFSLILESASTNQTSMYLCASSPGTGALEQYFGPGTRLTVT.

The chain uses TRBV27 and TRBJ1-5; D remains ambiguous. Trimming left V 2 bases short and J 7 bases short, with 15 bases between. The CDR3 contains 15 residues. Per the germline V gene, CDR1 is MNHEY and CDR2 is SMNVEV (reference sequence). The CDR3 sequence is CASSLSSVLGQPQHF. The CDR3 nucleotides read TGTGCCAGCAGTTTAAGCAGCGTCCTTGGCCAGCCCCAGCATTTT.

CDR3 DNA: TGTGCCAGCTTGTGGAATCCGGGACTAGGATTAAGAAAGGAGACCCAGTACTTC. It yields the protein CASLWNPGLGLRKETQYF. This chain uses TRBV11-2 with TRBJ2-5; 8 positions agree with TRBD2. The germline V gene encodes CDR1 SGHAT and CDR2 FQNNGV. V shed 8 bases, J shed 5 bases, and the junction held 22 bases outside the gene matches. The CDR3 has 18 amino acids.

J is TRBJ2-7 and V is TRBV6-6; 7 nucleotides agree with TRBD1. Losses at the gene ends were 6 bases for V and 11 bases for J; bases not matched to a gene: 7. CDR1 MNHNY and CDR2 SVGAGI come from the germline V gene (reference sequence). The CDR3 loop spans 11 amino acids. CDR3 region: CASSRDRAEYF. CDR3 sequence (DNA): TGTGCCAGCAGCCGAGACAGGGCGGAGTACTTC.

The V gene is TRBV6-5, the J gene TRBJ2-7; 7 nucleotides align to TRBD1. Germline lookup yields CDR1 MNHEY and CDR2 SVGAGI. The CDR3 has 13 residues. J gave up 5 bases and V 6 bases, and 7 bases lay outside the gene matches. Here the CDR3 reads CASRGTGEHEQYF. DNA of the CDR3: TGTGCCAGCAGAGGAACAGGGGAGCACGAGCAGTACTTC.

This clone appeared a single time. The chain couples TRBV6-4 to TRBJ2-1; 9 nucleotides align to TRBD2. Trimming took 6 bases from V and 3 from J; bases not matched to a gene: 9. Germline V lookup: CDR1 MRHNA, CDR2 SNTAGT. The CDR3 loop spans 16 amino acids. The CDR3 DNA is TGTGCCAGCAGCCATTCTGCGGGAGGGGGCTACAATGAGCAGTTCTTC. Translating gives CASSHSAGGGYNEQFF.

Here the CDR3 reads CASSSQTQGAGAFF. DNA for the CDR3: TGTGCCAGCAGCTCCCAAACACAGGGGGCGGGTGCTTTCTTT. The gene calls are TRBV27 and TRBJ1-1; 9 bases line up with TRBD1. Germline V gene lookup returns CDR1 MNHEY and CDR2 SMNVEV (reference sequence). The CDR3 totals 14 residues. V lost 6 bases to trimming and J lost 11 bases; unmatched junction nucleotides: 13.

The J gene is TRBJ2-2, the V gene TRBV30, with 11 nucleotides matching TRBD1. This CDR3 region has 20 residues. With 2 bases clipped from V and 1 base from J, the junction kept 15 bases outside the gene matches. Germline V gene data show CDR1 as GTSNPN and CDR2 as SVGIG (reference sequence). The DNA for the CDR3 is TGTGCCTGGAGTATACTTACAGGGACAGGGGGAACGATGAACACCGGGGAGCTGTTTTTT. As protein: CAWSILTGTGGTMNTGELFF. Full variable domain (rest looked up from reference TRBV30 and TRBJ2-2): SQTIHQWPATLVQPVGSPLSLECTVEGTSNPNLYWYRQAAGRGLQLLFYSVGIGQISSEVPQNLSASRPQDRQFILSSKKLLLSDSGFYLCAWSILTGTGGTMNTGELFFGEGSRLTVL.

This rearrangement joins TRBV25-1 to TRBJ2-2; 7 bases fit TRBD1. V lost 1 base, J lost 0 bases, and 2 bases stayed unmatched. There are 16 residues in the CDR3. Looked up from germline, CDR1 is MGHDK and CDR2 is SYGVNS. The CDR3 spells CASSESGTANTGELFF. In DNA, the CDR3 is TGTGCCAGCAGTGAATCCGGGACAGCGAACACCGGGGAGCTGTTTTTT.

The chain links TRBV29-1 to TRBJ1-1; 8 bases agree with TRBD1. This CDR3 has 11 residues. Germline V lookup: CDR1 SQVTM, CDR2 ANQGSEA. V dropped 4 bases and J dropped 7; count of bases not matched to a gene: 2. The CDR3 DNA reads TGCAGCGTTGCAGGGGGCGGTGAAGCTTTCTTT. Its translation is CSVAGGGEAFF.

V and J are TRBV7-9 and TRBJ2-5; 7 positions match TRBD2. The CDR3 runs to 17 residues. The V segment lost 2 bases and the J segment 3 bases; nucleotides outside the gene matches: 12. From germline, CDR1 is SEHNR and CDR2 FQNEAQ (reference sequence). The CDR3 sequence: CASSLISTSAMKETQYF. In nucleotides, the CDR3 is TGTGCCAGCAGCTTAATCTCAACTAGCGCAATGAAAGAGACCCAGTACTTC.

The chain uses TRBV4-1 and TRBJ2-1; 10 bases fit TRBD1. Germline lookup yields CDR1 MGHRA and CDR2 YSYEKL. Trimming took 3 bases from V and 10 from J; bases not matched to a gene: 3. There are 13 residues in the CDR3. DNA of the CDR3: TGCGCCAGCAGCCATGACAGGGGGCTGGAGCAGTTCTTC. It translates to CASSHDRGLEQFF.

The sample holds a few counts of this clone. The V call is TRBV4-1, the J call TRBJ2-5, with 8 nucleotides matching TRBD2. Germline values: CDR1 MGHRA, CDR2 YSYEKL. Unmatched junction bases numbered 2, after V lost 2 bases and J lost 0 bases. The length of the CDR3 is 15 residues. The CDR3 is CASSQILADQETQYF. The CDR3 DNA reads as TGCGCCAGCAGCCAAATACTAGCGGACCAAGAGACCCAGTACTTC.